This TCR beta chain was identified during a study of blood T cell repertoires in COVID-19. As for the study in general: Collection of acute and convalescent COVID-19 samples took place in the United States, Italy and Spain. The analysed material was cDNA or gDNA that came from T cells, B-cell-depleted T cells, or PBMCs.

In germline, CDR1 is SGDLS, CDR2 YYNGEE. The J segment lost 7 bases and the V segment lost 3 bases, leaving 14 bases of the junction unmatched. The CDR3 has 17 amino acids. In the original workflow: By means of reference gene primer amplification, nucleated cell counts were estimated. The protocol was immunoSEQ multiplex PCR, while the TCRdb copy is restricted to in-frame clones and leaves out a portion. Clone size and the V and J calls come from that table; the DNA yielded D and trimming. This sample carries 400,000 to 550,000 clones, 80% to 90% of them seen once, and the ten largest clones take 4.3%. This clone was counted a few times.

This TCR was recovered from a woman in her twenties or thirties with acute or convalescent COVID-19. The chain combines TRBV9 with TRBJ2-3; TRBD2 aligns across 10 bases. Material: peripheral blood. CDR3 sequence: CASSERGGTKPTNTQYF. CDR3 DNA: TGTGCCAGCAGCGAGCGGGGGGGGACCAAGCCGACAAATACGCAGTATTTT. The variable domain in full, completed from reference TRBV9 and TRBJ2-3, reads DSGVTQTPKHLITATGQRVTLRCSPRSGDLSVYWYQQSLDQGLQFLIQYYNGEERAKGNILERFSAQQFPDLHSELNLSSLELGDSALYFCASSERGGTKPTNTQYFGPGTRLTVL.